This TCR beta chain derives from a study of shared clonotypes between healthy human individuals. Naivety among CD8 cells was defined by CD45RO negativity and positive CCR7 selection, thereby excluding terminally differentiated effector memory CD45RA+ cells. The J segment lost 4 bases and the V segment lost 1 base, leaving 4 bases of the junction unmatched. This CDR3 has 15 residues. The germline V gene has CDR1 SGHAT and CDR2 FQNNGV. The method was immunoSEQ multiplex PCR; TCRdb's version includes in-frame clones alone and lacks a portion of them. The sample yields roughly 1,800,000 clones, approximately 95% seen once.

The clonotype was recovered from a man between 18 and 29 years old in good health. The V call is TRBV11-2, the J call TRBJ2-7; 10 bases align to TRBD1. The sequencing input was naive CD8+ T cells sorted from blood. Here the CDR3 DNA reads TGTGCCAGCAGCTTAGGGACAGGGGGTCGTTACGAGCAGTACTTC. Protein sequence: CASSLGTGGRYEQYF. The full variable domain, rest sourced from reference TRBV11-2 and TRBJ2-7, is EAGVAQSPRYKIIEKRQSVAFWCNPISGHATLYWYQQILGQGPKLLIQFQNNGVVDDSQLPKDRFSAERLKGVDSTLKIQPAKLEDSAVYLCASSLGTGGRYEQYFGPGTRLTVT.